The clone carrying this T cell receptor beta chain was counted a few times. Its antigen is currently unknown. Method: immunoSEQ multiplex PCR; TCRdb's copy keeps in-frame clones and lacks some. Among some 170,000 clones listed, approximately 89% were seen once. The source of the sample is a study of cytomegalovirus exposure and HLA in healthy donors. Study-wide context: The 120 validation repertoires, a later analysis reported, used the same platform as the roughly 730 repertoires from the first cohort. Findings and caveats of the study: The study flagged some 170 TCR beta chains as cytomegalovirus-associated. Cytomegalovirus status, reportedly, was diagnosed with high specificity and sensitivity by the classifier. The finding came from a later analysis; first-cohort TCR clusters tended to co-occur in the 130 or so validation repertoires.

The CDR3 is made up of 15 amino acids. V was cut by 3 bases and J by 2 bases, with 14 bases left in between. The V gene's germline CDR1 is KGHSH and CDR2 LQKENI. The sequencing input was PBMCs. The TCR sequence derives from a man aged 18-30 years in good health and CMV-seropositive. This rearrangement joins TRBV18 to TRBJ2-7, with TRBD1 as a possible D gene (5 bases). The CDR3 protein is CASSPIQGFTYEQYF. The CDR3 DNA reads as TGTGCCAGCTCACCTATCCAGGGATTCACCTACGAGCAGTACTTC.